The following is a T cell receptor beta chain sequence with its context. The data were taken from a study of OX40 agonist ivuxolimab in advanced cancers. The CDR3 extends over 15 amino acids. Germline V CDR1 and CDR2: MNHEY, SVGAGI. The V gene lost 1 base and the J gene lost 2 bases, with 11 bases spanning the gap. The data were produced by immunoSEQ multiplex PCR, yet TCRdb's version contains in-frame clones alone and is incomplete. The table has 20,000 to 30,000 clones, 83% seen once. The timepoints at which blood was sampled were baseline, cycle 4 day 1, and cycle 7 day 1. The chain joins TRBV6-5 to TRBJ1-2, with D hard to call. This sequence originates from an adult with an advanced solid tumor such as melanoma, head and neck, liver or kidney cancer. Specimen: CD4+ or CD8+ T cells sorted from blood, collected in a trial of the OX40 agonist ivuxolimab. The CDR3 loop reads CASSYYGQPNYGYTF. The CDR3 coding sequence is TGTGCCAGCAGTTACTATGGGCAGCCCAACTATGGCTACACCTTC.